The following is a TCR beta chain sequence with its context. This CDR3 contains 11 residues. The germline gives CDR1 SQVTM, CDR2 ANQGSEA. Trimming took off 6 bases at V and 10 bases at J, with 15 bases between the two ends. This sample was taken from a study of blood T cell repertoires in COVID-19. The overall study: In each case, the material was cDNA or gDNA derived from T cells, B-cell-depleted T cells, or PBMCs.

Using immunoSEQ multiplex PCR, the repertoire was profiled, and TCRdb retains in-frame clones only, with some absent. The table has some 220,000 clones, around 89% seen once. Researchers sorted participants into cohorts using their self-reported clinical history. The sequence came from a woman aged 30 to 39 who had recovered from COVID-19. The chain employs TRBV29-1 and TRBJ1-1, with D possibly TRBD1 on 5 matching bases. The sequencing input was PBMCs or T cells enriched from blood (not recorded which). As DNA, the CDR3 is TGCAGCGTGGGCCCGACAGTGGGAGCTTTCTTT. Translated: CSVGPTVGAFF.